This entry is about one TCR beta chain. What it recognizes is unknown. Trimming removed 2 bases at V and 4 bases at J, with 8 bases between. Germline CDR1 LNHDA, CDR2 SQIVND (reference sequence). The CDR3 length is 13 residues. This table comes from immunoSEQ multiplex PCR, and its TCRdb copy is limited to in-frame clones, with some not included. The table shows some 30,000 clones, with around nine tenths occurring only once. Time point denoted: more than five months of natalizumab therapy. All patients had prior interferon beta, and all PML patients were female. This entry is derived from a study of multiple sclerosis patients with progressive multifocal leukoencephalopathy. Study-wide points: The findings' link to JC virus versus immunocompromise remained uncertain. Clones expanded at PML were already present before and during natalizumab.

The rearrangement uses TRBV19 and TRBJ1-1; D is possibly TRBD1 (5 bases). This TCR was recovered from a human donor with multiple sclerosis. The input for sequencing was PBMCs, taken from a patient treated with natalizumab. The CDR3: CASSIPGATEAFF. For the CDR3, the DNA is TGTGCCAGTAGTATACCCGGGGCCACTGAAGCTTTCTTT.